This TCR beta chain was sequenced in a study of blood T cells in healthy people across ages. This clonotype turned up a few times. For the second PCR, which ran for roughly 7 to 11 cycles, a sample-barcoded 5' primer and a J-beta primer mix were used. MiXCR, run by TCRdb on the 5' RACE reads, gives a single entry per CDR3 protein. The sample yields around 1.7 million distinct CDR3 sequences, under 30% seen once. The germline V and J ends were trimmed by 8 bases and 6 bases, with 13 bases remaining between them. The CDR3 runs to 12 residues. The receptor's source is a woman aged 25 to 45 in good health. The sequenced material came from blood. The V and J genes are TRBV12-3 or TRBV12-4 and TRBJ1-1; D is undetermined. For the CDR3, the DNA is TGTGCCAGCGGTTCTAGGATCGCTGAAGCTTTCTTT. Translating it yields CASGSRIAEAFF.